This T cell receptor (beta chain) emerged from a study of Ad26.COV2.S vaccination and SARS-CoV-2 variants. Findings and limits, study-wide: Recipients given vaccine exceeded placebo recipients in spike-specific TCR breadth.

This clone came up once. Its antigen remains unknown. Documented treatment: some 20 received Ad26.COV2.S at low or high dose, single or two shots; roughly five received placebo; per-sample allocation not given. Samples analyzed were those drawn on day 63 after the first vaccine or placebo injection. Participants' vaccine, an Ad26 vector, delivered Wuhan-strain SARS-CoV-2 spike. There are 13 residues in the CDR3. Germline CDR1 and CDR2: KGHSH and LQKENI. V shed 3 bases and J shed 4 bases, with 7 bases lying between them. The assay was immunoSEQ multiplex PCR, and TCRdb's table has in-frame clones only and misses some. Altogether approximately 400,000 clones are present, around four fifths being singletons, with the ten largest covering about 7.1%.

The genes are TRBV18 and TRBJ1-3; no clear D gene. Here the sequenced sample was peripheral blood, taken in a trial of Ad26.COV2.S vaccine versus placebo. The sequence derives from a person aged 18 to 59 who received the Ad26.COV2.S COVID-19 vaccine or a placebo. DNA of the CDR3: TGTGCCAGCTCACCCCCTGCCGGAAACACCATATATTTT. Its protein product is CASSPPAGNTIYF.